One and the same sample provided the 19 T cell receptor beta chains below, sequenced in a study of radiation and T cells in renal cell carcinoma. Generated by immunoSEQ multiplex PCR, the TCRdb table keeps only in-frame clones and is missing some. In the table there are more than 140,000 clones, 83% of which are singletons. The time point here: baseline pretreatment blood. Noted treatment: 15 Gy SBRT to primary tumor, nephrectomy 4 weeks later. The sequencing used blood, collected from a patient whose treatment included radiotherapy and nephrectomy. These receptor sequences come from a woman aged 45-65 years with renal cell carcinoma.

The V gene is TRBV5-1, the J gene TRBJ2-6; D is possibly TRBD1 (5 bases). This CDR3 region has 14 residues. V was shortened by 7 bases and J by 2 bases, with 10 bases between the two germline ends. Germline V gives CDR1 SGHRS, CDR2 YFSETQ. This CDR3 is CASQGNTGANVLTF. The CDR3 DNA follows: TGCGCCAGCCAGGGTAATACTGGGGCCAACGTCCTGACTTTC. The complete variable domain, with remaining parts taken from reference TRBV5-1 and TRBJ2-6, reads KAGVTQTPRYLIKTRGQQVTLSCSPISGHRSVSWYQQTPGQGLQFLFEYFSETQRNKGNFPGRFSGRQFSNSRSEMNVSTLELGDSALYLCASQGNTGANVLTFGAGSRLTVL.

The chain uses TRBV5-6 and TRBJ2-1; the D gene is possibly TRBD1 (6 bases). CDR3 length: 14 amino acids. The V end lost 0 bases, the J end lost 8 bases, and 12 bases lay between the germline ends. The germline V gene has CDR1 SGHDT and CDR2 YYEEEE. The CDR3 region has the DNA TGTGCCAGCAGCTTGGAACAGGGATTCGATGAGCAGTTCTTC. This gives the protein CASSLEQGFDEQFF.

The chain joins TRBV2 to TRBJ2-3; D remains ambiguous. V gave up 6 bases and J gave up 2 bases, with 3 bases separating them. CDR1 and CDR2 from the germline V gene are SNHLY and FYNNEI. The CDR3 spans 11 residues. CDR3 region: CASSYTDTQYF. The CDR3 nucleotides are TGTGCCAGCAGCTACACAGATACGCAGTATTTT. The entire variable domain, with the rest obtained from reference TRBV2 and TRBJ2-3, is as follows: EPEVTQTPSHQVTQMGQEVILRCVPISNHLYFYWYRQILGQKVEFLVSFYNNEISEKSEIFDDQFSVERPDGSNFTLKIRSTKLEDSAMYFCASSYTDTQYFGPGTRLTVL.

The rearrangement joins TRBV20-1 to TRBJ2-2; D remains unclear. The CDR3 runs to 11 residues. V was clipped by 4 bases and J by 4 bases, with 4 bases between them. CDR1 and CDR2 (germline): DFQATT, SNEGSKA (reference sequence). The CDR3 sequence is CSATSTGELFF. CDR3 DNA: TGCAGTGCTACCAGCACCGGGGAGCTGTTTTTT.

The CDR3 nucleotides are TGCAGTGCTACCATTAGAAATGAGCAGTTCTTC. Residues: CSATIRNEQFF. The chain uses TRBV20-1 and TRBJ2-1; D gene unclear. The CDR3 contains 11 residues. Per germline, CDR1 DFQATT and CDR2 SNEGSKA (reference sequence). Trimming removed 4 bases at V and 7 bases at J, with 8 bases between.

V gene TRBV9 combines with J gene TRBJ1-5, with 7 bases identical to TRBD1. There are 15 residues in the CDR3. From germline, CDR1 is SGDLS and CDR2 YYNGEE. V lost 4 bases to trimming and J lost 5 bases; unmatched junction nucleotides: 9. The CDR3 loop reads CASSRSGTEDQPQHF. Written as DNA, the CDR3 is TGTGCCAGCAGCAGATCCGGGACAGAAGATCAGCCCCAGCATTTT.

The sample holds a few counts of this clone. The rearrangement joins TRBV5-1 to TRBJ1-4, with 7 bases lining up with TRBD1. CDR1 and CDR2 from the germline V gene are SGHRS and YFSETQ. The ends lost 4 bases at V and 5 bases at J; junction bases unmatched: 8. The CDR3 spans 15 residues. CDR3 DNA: TGCGCCAGCAGCCCCAGGGGGGCGCTAAATGAAAAACTGTTTTTT. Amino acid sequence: CASSPRGALNEKLFF. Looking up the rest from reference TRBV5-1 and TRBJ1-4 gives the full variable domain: KAGVTQTPRYLIKTRGQQVTLSCSPISGHRSVSWYQQTPGQGLQFLFEYFSETQRNKGNFPGRFSGRQFSNSRSEMNVSTLELGDSALYLCASSPRGALNEKLFFGSGTQLSVL.

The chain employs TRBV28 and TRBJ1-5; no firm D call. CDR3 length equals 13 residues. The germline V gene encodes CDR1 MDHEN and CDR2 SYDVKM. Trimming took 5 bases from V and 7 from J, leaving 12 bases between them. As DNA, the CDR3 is TGTGCCAGCAGTCTTGATGACTTCCAGCCCCAGCATTTT. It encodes CASSLDDFQPQHF.

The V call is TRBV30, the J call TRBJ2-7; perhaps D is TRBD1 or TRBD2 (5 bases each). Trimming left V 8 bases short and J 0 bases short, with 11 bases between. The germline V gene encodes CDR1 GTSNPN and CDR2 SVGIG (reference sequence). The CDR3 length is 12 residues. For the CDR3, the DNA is TGTGCCCGCGACAGCGGCTCCTACGAGCAGTACTTC. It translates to CARDSGSYEQYF.

The DNA of the CDR3 is TGTGCCAGCAGCAAACGGACAGGCCGGGATTCCTACGAGCAGTACTTC. Translation: CASSKRTGRDSYEQYF. The rearrangement joins TRBV5-8 to TRBJ2-7, with TRBD1 matching over 7 bases. The CDR3 loop spans 16 amino acids. Germline-derived CDR1 and CDR2 are SGHTS and YDEGEE. J lost 1 base, V lost 4 bases, and 11 bases had no gene match.

The CDR3 sequence is CASSFPSSYEQYF. The DNA for the CDR3 is TGTGCCAGCAGCTTTCCTAGCTCCTACGAGCAGTACTTC. The gene calls are TRBV7-8 and TRBJ2-7, with D unresolved. This CDR3 is built from 13 residues. V lost 3 bases, J lost 0 bases, and 6 bases lay in between. Per germline, CDR1 SGHVS and CDR2 FQNEAQ. Combining the CDR3 with reference TRBV7-8 and TRBJ2-7 gives the whole variable domain GAGVSQSPRYKVAKRGQDVALRCDPISGHVSLFWYQQALGQGPEFLTYFQNEAQLDKSGLPSDRFFAERPEGSVSTLKIQRTQQEDSAVYLCASSFPSSYEQYFGPGTRLTVT.

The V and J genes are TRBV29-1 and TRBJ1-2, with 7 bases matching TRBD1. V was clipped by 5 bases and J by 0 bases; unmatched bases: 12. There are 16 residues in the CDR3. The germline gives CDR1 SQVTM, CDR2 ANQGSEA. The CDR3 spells CSVNRDSREANYGYTF. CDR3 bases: TGCAGCGTTAACCGGGACAGTAGGGAAGCTAACTATGGCTACACCTTC.

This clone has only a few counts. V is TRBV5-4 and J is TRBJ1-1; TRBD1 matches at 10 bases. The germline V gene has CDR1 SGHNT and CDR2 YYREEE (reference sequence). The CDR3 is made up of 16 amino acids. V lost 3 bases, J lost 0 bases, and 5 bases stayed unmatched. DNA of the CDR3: TGTGCCAGCAGCTGGGGACAGGGGACGATGAACACTGAAGCTTTCTTT. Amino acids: CASSWGQGTMNTEAFF.

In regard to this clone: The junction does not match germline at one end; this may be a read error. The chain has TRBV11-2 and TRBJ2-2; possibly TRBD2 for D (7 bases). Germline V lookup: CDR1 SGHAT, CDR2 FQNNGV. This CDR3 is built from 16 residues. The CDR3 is CASSLEGGTNTGELFF. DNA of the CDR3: TGTGCCAGCAGCCTAGAGGGGGGGACGAACACCGGGGAGCTGTTTTTT.

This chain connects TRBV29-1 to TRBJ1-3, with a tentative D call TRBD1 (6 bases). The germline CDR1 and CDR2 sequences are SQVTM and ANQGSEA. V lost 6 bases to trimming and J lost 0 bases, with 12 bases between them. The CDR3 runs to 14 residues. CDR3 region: CSVAKDSSGNTIYF. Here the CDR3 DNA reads TGCAGCGTCGCGAAGGACAGCTCTGGAAACACCATATATTTT.

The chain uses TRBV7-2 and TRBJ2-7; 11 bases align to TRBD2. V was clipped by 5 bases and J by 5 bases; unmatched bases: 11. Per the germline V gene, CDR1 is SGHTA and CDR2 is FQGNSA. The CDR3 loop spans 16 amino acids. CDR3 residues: CASSNLLAGDRNEQYF. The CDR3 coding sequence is TGTGCCAGCAGCAACCTACTAGCGGGAGATAGGAACGAGCAGTACTTC.

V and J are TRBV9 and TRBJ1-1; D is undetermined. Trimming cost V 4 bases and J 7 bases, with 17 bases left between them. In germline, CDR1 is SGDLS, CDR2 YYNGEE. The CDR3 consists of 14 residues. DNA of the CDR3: TGTGCCAGCAGCCCAACTGGTTGGGCGGATGAAGCTTTCTTT. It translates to CASSPTGWADEAFF.

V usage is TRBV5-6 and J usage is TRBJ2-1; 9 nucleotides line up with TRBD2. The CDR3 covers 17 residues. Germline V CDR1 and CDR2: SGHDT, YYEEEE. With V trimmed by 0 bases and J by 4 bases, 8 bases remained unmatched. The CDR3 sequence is CASSLVIAGVMYNEQFF. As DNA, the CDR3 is TGTGCCAGCAGCTTGGTGATAGCGGGAGTCATGTACAATGAGCAGTTCTTC. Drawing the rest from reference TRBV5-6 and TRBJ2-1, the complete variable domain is DAGVTQSPTHLIKTRGQQVTLRCSPKSGHDTVSWYQQALGQGPQFIFQYYEEEERQRGNFPDRFSGHQFPNYSSELNVNALLLGDSALYLCASSLVIAGVMYNEQFFGPGTRLTVL.

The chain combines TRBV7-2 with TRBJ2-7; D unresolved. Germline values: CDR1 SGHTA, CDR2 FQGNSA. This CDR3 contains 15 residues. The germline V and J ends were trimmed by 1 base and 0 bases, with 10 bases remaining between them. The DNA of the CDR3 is TGTGCCAGCAGCTTAGGGCCGGAGAGCTCCTACGAGCAGTACTTC. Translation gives CASSLGPESSYEQYF.